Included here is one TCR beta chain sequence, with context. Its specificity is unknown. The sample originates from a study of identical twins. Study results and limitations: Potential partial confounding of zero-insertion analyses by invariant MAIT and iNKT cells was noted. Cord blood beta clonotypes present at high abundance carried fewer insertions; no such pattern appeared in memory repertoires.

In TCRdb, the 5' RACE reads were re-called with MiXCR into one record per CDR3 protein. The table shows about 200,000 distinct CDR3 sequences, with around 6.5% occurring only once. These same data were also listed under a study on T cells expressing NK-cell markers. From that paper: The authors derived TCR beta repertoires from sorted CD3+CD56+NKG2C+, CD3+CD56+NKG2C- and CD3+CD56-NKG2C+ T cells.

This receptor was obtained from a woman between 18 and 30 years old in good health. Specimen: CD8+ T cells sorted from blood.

The CDR3: CASTLTSGYGYTF. Written as DNA, the CDR3 is TGTGCCAGCACCTTGACGTCCGGGTATGGCTACACCTTC. The rearrangement joins TRBV13 to TRBJ1-2; D is unclear. V lost 7 bases to trimming and J lost 5 bases, with 14 bases between them. Germline V gives CDR1 PRHDT, CDR2 FYEKMQ (reference sequence). The CDR3 has 13 residues.